This record concerns one TCR beta chain sequence. Its antigen is not yet known. One base away there is no much larger clone; base qualities are not given. The sample originates from a study of long-term antiretroviral therapy in people with HIV (dated by TCRdb to about 2022). Regarding the complete study: Collection of the earliest samples took place about a decade ahead of the 2015 WHO recommendation for immediate ART, at a time when ART was typically delayed until CD4 counts fell. This retrospective serial study examined whether starting ART and sustained HIV suppression were associated with changes in the composition and diversity of the TRB repertoire in peripheral blood. A total of over 150 cryopreserved PBMC samples came from approximately 30 adults with confirmed HIV infection and were collected serially over a mean of approximately 6 years (range 1-12). About 35% of the 30 participants with HIV were female. No cross-contamination during QIAcube processing was shown when test extractions of a monoclonal T-cell line were performed alongside about 30 polyclonal samples.

To be included, a participant needed at least one PBMC sample from before ART initiation plus at least two post-ART samples. All participants with HIV were treated in the United States of America. Before DNA extraction, cryopreserved samples of roughly 0.85-10 million PBMC were thawed and washed. At the time of the earliest PBMC sample, participants with HIV were aged between about 20 and 54 years. Per participant, PBMC samples came from 1-4 timepoints prior to ART initiation and 2-8 timepoints following ART initiation, for a median of 7 samples. For every participant, serial HIV viral load, CD4+ T-cell count, ART history and demographic data were obtained. Genomic DNA was extracted from unsorted PBMC with a Qiagen kit on a QIAcube, processed in batches of 12 samples. General conclusions and limits of the study: Starting ART was linked to a significant rise in TRB diversity, yet even after long-term ART the diversity remained significantly lower than in transplant donor controls. Because cell numbers in pre-ART samples were limited, unsorted PBMC were profiled instead of sorted CD4+ and CD8+ T cells. Compared with controls, HIV repertoires had narrower CDR3 length ranges, and the network structure pointed to an antigen-experienced repertoire that shifted only slightly toward naive after ART. The repertoire was dominated across all time points by expanded TRB clones identified before ART initiation, although this dominance was seen to fluctuate and to decrease in many PLHIV after ART. Limited PBMC availability meant only the TCR beta chain was sequenced, without alpha chain pairing. The samples were dated from about 2004 to 2018, and the ART regimens that were used may be less effective than current ART regimens. No data were available on ART adherence, viral resistance or therapy changes, limiting inferences about post-ART repertoire changes.

The CDR3 holds 16 amino acids from the cysteine to the phenylalanine. Only CDR3 DNA is held: 48 bases, read in frame from base 1. The germline V gene (reference sequence) supplies CDR1 LNHDA and CDR2 SQIVND. After removal of 4 bases from V and 7 bases from J, the junction retains 10 bases not matched to a gene. The immunoSEQ hsTCRB v3.0 assay was used at survey level resolution to sequence the TRB variable region. The target sequencing depth for TRB was about 40,000-50,000 T-cell genomes per sample. An Illumina MiSeq with a v3 150-cycle kit was used to sequence the pooled TRB libraries. In the paper's pipeline: Repertoire analysis was run in R within a reproducible Nextflow workflow that covered QC, data transformation and analysis. LymphoSeq2, an R package for exploring AIRR-Seq data, was used to implement the custom analyses. Four samples yielding fewer than 5000 total TRB sequences were excluded, leaving roughly 200 analyzed HIV repertoires. Of the 188 retained HIV repertoires, about 60 were collected before and approximately 130 after ART initiation. Repertoires were downsampled to 5000 TRB nucleotide sequences, and summary statistics were averaged over 100 downsampling iterations. Only TRB sequences with CDR3 regions of at least seven amino acids were retained for analysis. Diversity was measured with a Shannon entropy-derived clonality score and the Gini coefficient. In the repertoire networks, any two of the top 5000 CDR3 amino acid sequences were connected whenever the two sequences differed by an edit distance of one. GLIPH2 predicted antigen specificity groups and MHC restriction for TRB CDR3 amino acid sequences. To flag known associations with CMV, EBV, HIV or tissue antigens, CDR3 amino acid sequences were compared against VDJdb and McPAS-TCR. Pre-ART, post-ART and control groups were compared with Wilcoxon signed-rank tests and Holm-Bonferroni correction. Not all clones reach the TCRdb copy of this immuneACCESS table, which keeps in-frame sequences only. Checked studies attribute under half of the gap to unresolved V genes and leave the rest unexplained. That table supplies the V and J calls and clone size; D and trimming were determined from the DNA. The sample includes tens of thousands of clones, with around 80% observed a single time. 14% of the sample is in the top ten clones.

The V gene is TRBV19 and the J gene is TRBJ1-2, with TRBD1 identical over 12 junction bases. Material: unsorted PBMCs, obtained 2.9 years after starting antiretroviral therapy. This TCR was sampled from a woman aged 25 to 39 with HIV. The CDR3 region has the sequence CASSTLGTGGVGGYTF. Here is the DNA: TGTGCCAGTAGTACCCTCGGGACAGGGGGCGTCGGTGGCTACACCTTC.